A single sample is the source of the 4 T cell receptor beta chains below, sequenced in a study of tumor-infiltrating lymphocytes in primary liver carcinoma. The template, roughly 550 ng total RNA, yielded TCR beta cDNA made with a constant-region primer. Each TCR beta library was derived from three nested multiplex PCR rounds that employed slightly modified ARM-PCR. PCR rounds one and two used TRBV1-TRBV30 forward primers with a C-beta reverse primer for around 11 cycles each. TCRdb processed the multiplex PCR reads anew with MiXCR; each CDR3 protein has one entry. The table shows approximately 330,000 distinct CDR3 sequences, with about 65% occurring only once. Germline DNA was also extracted, while the blood RNA originated from unsorted whole blood. Sequencing input: peripheral blood. The receptors derive from a man aged 40-55 years with primary liver carcinoma and hepatitis B virus infection.

This clonotype has a count of ten or more. The gene calls are TRBV6-2 or TRBV6-3 and TRBJ2-5; 7 nucleotides line up with TRBD1. V lost 7 bases, J lost 5 bases, and 10 bases stayed unmatched. The germline gives CDR1 MNHEY, CDR2 SVGEGT. This CDR3 is 14 amino acids long. CDR3 sequence: CASKRTGVLETQYF. In DNA, the CDR3 is TGTGCCAGCAAAAGAACAGGGGTGTTGGAGACCCAGTACTTC.

A remark on this clonotype: An end of the junction differs from the germline gene, which may be a read error. The chain joins TRBV11-2 to TRBJ2-7, with TRBD1 matching over 7 bases. Germline CDR1 reads SGHAT; CDR2 reads FQNNGV. CDR3 length: 12 amino acids. The CDR3 region has the DNA TGTGCCATCAGCTCGACAGGGTACGAGCAGTACTTT. It specifies CAISSTGYEQYF.

V and J are TRBV5-4 and TRBJ2-2; 7 bases align to TRBD1. Per germline, CDR1 SGHNT and CDR2 YYREEE (reference sequence). V dropped 4 bases and J dropped 1; count of bases not matched to a gene: 4. The CDR3 is 15 residues long. The CDR3 reads CASSASGGNTGELFF. DNA for the CDR3: TGTGCCAGCAGCGCTTCAGGGGGGAACACCGGGGAGCTGTTTTTT.

Worth noting for this clonotype: One end of the junction varies from germline; a read error may be responsible. V and J are TRBV11-2 and TRBJ2-1, with 9 nucleotides matching TRBD1. Germline CDR1 SGHAT, CDR2 FQNNGV. This CDR3 contains 16 residues. DNA of the CDR3: TGTGACAGCAGCACTGGGACAGGGACTTACTACAATGAGCAGTTCTTC. Its translation: CDSSTGTGTYYNEQFF.